The 4 T cell receptor beta chains below all came from one sample that was sequenced in a study of vaccination effects on CD4 cells after COVID-19. Data came from immunoSEQ multiplex PCR; TCRdb stores just in-frame clones and leaves some out. The sample has about 46,000 clones; over 60% are singletons. The antigens of these receptors remain unknown. Viral peptide pools were used in the ViraFEST assay to expand antigen-specific CD4+ T cells, and sequencing came afterward. Isolation of CD4+ T cells took place after approximately 10 days of culture. Everyone in the study got two shots of either the BNT162b2 or mRNA-1273 vaccine. The sample was CD4+ T cells from PBMCs cultured with HCoV-OC43 spike peptides, taken after COVID-19 vaccination. The subset is: HCoV-OC43 spike overlapping peptide pool stimulation. The receptors originated from a human donor who received a COVID-19 vaccine.

The CDR3 DNA is TGTGCCAGCAGCTGGGGAACAGGGAACTATGGCTACACCTTC. Its protein product is CASSWGTGNYGYTF. The genes are TRBV11-2 and TRBJ1-2; D perhaps matches TRBD1 (6 bases). The CDR3 is made up of 14 amino acids. Germline-derived CDR1 and CDR2 are SGHAT and FQNNGV. The V end lost 4 bases, the J end lost 2 bases, and 11 bases lay between the germline ends.

In its sample, this clone was seen many times. The V and J genes are TRBV10-1 and TRBJ1-1; 7 bases are a match to TRBD1. The germline CDR1 and CDR2 sequences are WNHNN and SYGVQD (reference sequence). Trimming at V came to 4 bases and at J to 1 base, leaving 6 bases not matched to a gene. The CDR3 sequence is 15 residues long. The CDR3 spells CASSGLGQANTEAFF. CDR3 DNA: TGCGCCAGCAGTGGGCTCGGACAGGCGAACACTGAAGCTTTCTTT.

This clone was observed at least ten times. The chain employs TRBV6-5 and TRBJ1-1, with D tentatively TRBD1 (5 bases). This CDR3 is 13 amino acids long. Germline CDR1 is MNHEY and CDR2 is SVGAGI. The ends were cut back, 5 bases at V and 4 bases at J, with 11 bases in the middle. Written as DNA, the CDR3 is TGTGCCAGCAGTAAGACAGCCCTCACTGAAGCTTTCTTT. It translates to CASSKTALTEAFF.

The chain carries TRBV6-5 and TRBJ1-1, with D tentatively TRBD1 (6 bases). Germline loops: CDR1 MNHEY, CDR2 SVGAGI. Trimming took off 6 bases at V and 8 bases at J, with 19 bases between the two ends. CDR3 length equals 14 residues. The CDR3 sequence is CASRSQIPGGEAFF. As DNA, the CDR3 is TGTGCCAGCAGAAGCCAAATCCCGGGGGGCGAAGCTTTCTTT.